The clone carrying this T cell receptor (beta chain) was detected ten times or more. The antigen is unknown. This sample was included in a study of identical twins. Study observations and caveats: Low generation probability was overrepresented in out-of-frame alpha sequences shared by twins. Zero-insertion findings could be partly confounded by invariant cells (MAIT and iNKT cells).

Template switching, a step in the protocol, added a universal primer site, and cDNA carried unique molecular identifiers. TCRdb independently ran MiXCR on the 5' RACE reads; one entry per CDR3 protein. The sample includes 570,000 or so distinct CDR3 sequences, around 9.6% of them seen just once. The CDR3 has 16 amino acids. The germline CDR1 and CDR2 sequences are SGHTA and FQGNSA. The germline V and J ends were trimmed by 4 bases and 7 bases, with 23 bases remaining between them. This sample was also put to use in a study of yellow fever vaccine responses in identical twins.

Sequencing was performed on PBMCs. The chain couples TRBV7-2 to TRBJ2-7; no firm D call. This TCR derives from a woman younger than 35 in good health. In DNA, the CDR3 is TGTGCCAGCAGCTCAACGATGAAGACTGGGAACCGGGAGCAGTACTTC. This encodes CASSSTMKTGNREQYF.